The 12 T cell receptor beta chains listed next were all sequenced from one sample in a study of radiation and T cells in renal cell carcinoma (dated by TCRdb to 2018 to 2020). The time point label here, explained by the study, means: tumor resected at nephrectomy. The treatment or condition label of this sample denotes: treatment-naive control, cytoreductive nephrectomy. Library prep was done by the immunoSEQ multiplex PCR assay. Imported from immuneACCESS, the table was reduced by TCRdb to in-frame sequences with V and J called. These copies leave out some clones; in studies compared against another copy, an unresolved V gene accounts for under half, and the cause of the remainder is not known. The sample table records 13,000 or so clones; about 56% of these occur just once. Jointly, the top ten make up 10% to 15% of the sample. Sequencing used tumor tissue, obtained from a patient whose treatment was nephrectomy without radiotherapy. These receptors were obtained from a man aged 45-65 years with renal cell carcinoma.

V is TRBV2 and J is TRBJ1-1; TRBD1 is a possible D gene (6 bases). The CDR3 has 15 residues. Germline assignment: CDR1 SNHLY and CDR2 FYNNEI. The V and J ends lost 5 bases and 3 bases respectively, with 16 bases between them. The chain's CDR3 is CASSPLQGGYTEAFF. DNA of the CDR3: TGTGCCAGCAGTCCTCTACAGGGAGGGTACACTGAAGCTTTCTTT.

This clone occurred once. The chain employs TRBV10-2 and TRBJ1-3, with D perhaps TRBD1 (5 bases). V was cut by 7 bases and J by 2 bases, with 12 bases left in between. The CDR3 runs 14 residues. The germline gives CDR1 WSHSY, CDR2 SAAADI. The CDR3 DNA follows: TGCGCCAGCAAAGAGGCGGGGCCTGGAAACACCATATATTTT. Encoded protein: CASKEAGPGNTIYF.

This clone was seen once. The rearrangement links TRBV5-1 to TRBJ1-3, with D unresolved. V dropped 5 bases and J dropped 2 bases, with 14 bases sitting between them. This CDR3 is 15 amino acids long. CDR1 is SGHRS and CDR2 is YFSETQ in the germline V gene. The CDR3 region is CASSPDNSAGNTIYF. For the CDR3, the DNA is TGCGCCAGCAGTCCTGATAACAGCGCTGGAAACACCATATATTTT.

This rearrangement joins TRBV15 to TRBJ1-2, with 8 bases aligning to TRBD1. V lost 2 bases and J lost 8; bases outside the gene matches: 4. The CDR3 consists of 13 residues. Per germline, CDR1 LNHNV and CDR2 YYDKDF (reference sequence). The CDR3 loop reads CATSRSSGGGYTF. The CDR3 DNA follows: TGTGCCACCAGCAGATCCTCAGGGGGCGGCTACACCTTC. Drawing the rest from reference TRBV15 and TRBJ1-2, the complete variable domain is DAMVIQNPRYQVTQFGKPVTLSCSQTLNHNVMYWYQQKSSQAPKLLFHYYDKDFNNEADTPDNFQSRRPNTSFCFLDIRSPGLGDTAMYLCATSRSSGGGYTFGSGTRLTVV.

The rearrangement joins TRBV6-1 to TRBJ2-2; D is undetermined. CDR1 is MNHNS, CDR2 SASEGT, per germline. CDR3 length equals 14 residues. V was shortened by 2 bases and J by 4 bases, with 8 bases between the two germline ends. The DNA of the CDR3 is TGTGCCAGCAGTGAAATTCGTGGCACCGGGGAGCTGTTTTTT. Amino acids: CASSEIRGTGELFF.

This rearrangement joins TRBV13 to TRBJ1-1, with 9 bases matching TRBD1. This CDR3 comprises 15 residues. Germline CDR1 and CDR2: PRHDT and FYEKMQ (reference sequence). J lost 1 base, V lost 5 bases, and 5 bases had no gene match. In DNA, the CDR3 is TGTGCCAGCAGCACGGGGACAGGGCGGAACACTGAAGCTTTCTTT. Its translation: CASSTGTGRNTEAFF.

The rearrangement joins TRBV11-3 to TRBJ2-6; D is undetermined. The CDR3 length is 14 residues. The ends were cut back, 3 bases at V and 4 bases at J, with 7 bases in the middle. In germline, CDR1 is SGHNT, CDR2 YENEEA. The CDR3 sequence: CASSLNSGANVLTF. The CDR3, as DNA: TGTGCCAGCAGCTTGAACTCAGGGGCCAACGTCCTGACTTTC. The full variable domain, in which reference TRBV11-3 and TRBJ2-6 provide the parts outside the CDR3, is EAGVVQSPRYKIIEKKQPVAFWCNPISGHNTLYWYLQNLGQGPELLIRYENEEAVDDSQLPKDRFSAERLKGVDSTLKIQPAELGDSAVYLCASSLNSGANVLTFGAGSRLTVL.

The rearrangement uses TRBV5-1 and TRBJ2-2, with a tentative D call TRBD2 (6 bases). The CDR3 runs to 15 residues. Trimming cost V 4 bases and J 4 bases, with 14 bases left between them. Per the germline V gene, CDR1 is SGHRS and CDR2 is YFSETQ. This CDR3 reads CASSPLLAATGELFF. The CDR3 bases are TGCGCCAGCAGCCCCTTACTAGCAGCCACCGGGGAGCTGTTTTTT. The whole variable domain, filled in from reference TRBV5-1 and TRBJ2-2, reads KAGVTQTPRYLIKTRGQQVTLSCSPISGHRSVSWYQQTPGQGLQFLFEYFSETQRNKGNFPGRFSGRQFSNSRSEMNVSTLELGDSALYLCASSPLLAATGELFFGEGSRLTVL.

The chain employs TRBV12-5 and TRBJ2-1; perhaps TRBD1 as D (6 bases). CDR3 size: 15 residues. Germline V gene data show CDR1 as LGHNT and CDR2 as FRNRAP. Between the trimmed V and J ends, which lost 1 base and 4 bases, there was a span of 11 bases. DNA for the CDR3: TGTGCTAGTGGTTTGGATGGGGGCCCATACAATGAGCAGTTCTTC. Translated, it gives CASGLDGGPYNEQFF.

V and J are TRBV19 and TRBJ1-2; 8 nucleotides align to TRBD1. Germline V gene sequence: CDR1 LNHDA, CDR2 SQIVND (reference sequence). The CDR3 covers 17 residues. Trimming cost V 0 bases and J 6 bases; bases outside gene matches: 12. The CDR3 nucleotides are TGTGCCAGTAGTATAGATGAGGGGACAGGAAGAAGGGATGGCTACACCTTC. It yields the protein CASSIDEGTGRRDGYTF.

The chain carries TRBV27 and TRBJ1-6; D is ambiguous. The V gene's germline CDR1 is MNHEY and CDR2 SMNVEV (reference sequence). The CDR3 runs 15 residues. Trimming left V 0 bases short and J 8 bases short, with 11 bases between. The chain's CDR3 is CASSLSRQLYSPLHF. The DNA of the CDR3 is TGTGCCAGCAGTTTATCGCGGCAGCTTTATTCACCCCTCCACTTT.

The J gene is TRBJ1-3, the V gene TRBV6-5, with D hard to call. Per the germline V gene, CDR1 is MNHEY and CDR2 is SVGAGI. V gave up 8 bases and J gave up 2 bases, with 16 bases separating them. CDR3 size: 15 residues. CDR3 region: CASHKGYAPGNTIYF. CDR3 coding DNA: TGTGCCAGCCATAAGGGATACGCTCCTGGAAACACCATATATTTT.